Listed below are T cell receptor beta chains from one sample, sequenced in a study of T cell clones after liver transplantation. Libraries were prepared by immunoSEQ multiplex PCR; TCRdb keeps only in-frame clonotypes and omits some of them. This sample carries over 60,000 clones, about 80% of them seen once, and the ten largest clones take about 0.6%. Specimen: CD4+ T cells from blood, collected before liver transplant. Every receptor here comes from a human donor who received a liver transplant. Both conserved end residues are part of each CDR3. A D gene is named only where the DNA matches it firmly.

>TRBJ2-5|-|TRBV5-1
CASSLVVEETQYF
>TRBJ2-1|-|TRBV7-8
CASSPQLEQFF
>TRBJ2-7|-|TRBV7-2
CASSARTAPYEQYF
>TRBJ1-1|-|TRBV18
CASSPPLRGTEAFF
>TRBJ2-3|TRBD2|TRBV5-1
CASSSTSGYTQYF
>TRBJ2-2|-|TRBV5-8
CASSSIKRQNTGELFF
>TRBJ2-7|-|TRBV6-6
CASNLGGGTYEQYF
>TRBJ2-1|TRBD1|TRBV6-1
CASSGRTGTTRPDEQFF
>TRBJ1-2|-|TRBV5-1
CASSLNLYGYTF
>TRBJ2-7|-|TRBV28
CASSLIGYEQYF
>TRBJ1-2|TRBD1|TRBV15
CATSREGDRGHYGYTF
>TRBJ2-7|-|TRBV6-1
CASSEQGLPSYEQYF
>TRBJ2-3|-|TRBV10-2
CASSPTAGDTQYF
>TRBJ2-7|-|TRBV28
CASSSRAEQYF
>TRBJ1-1|-|TRBV6-6
CASSYQGRGTEAFF
>TRBJ1-2|-|TRBV28
CASSSNPETYGYTF
>TRBJ1-1|-|TRBV29-1
CSGEDRGTTEAFF
>TRBJ1-2|-|TRBV28
CASSFTGRDGYTF
>TRBJ1-4|-|TRBV18
CASSPPGSTTNEKLFF
>TRBJ2-3|TRBD1|TRBV18
CASSQWDSQTQYF
>TRBJ2-2|-|TRBV5-1
CASFSPGTTNTGELFF
>TRBJ2-2|TRBD1|TRBV12-5
CASALDRGQGTGELFF
>TRBJ2-5|TRBD2|TRBV9
CASSVAGIAGGGETQYF
>TRBJ1-5|-|TRBV5-1
CASSPIGGAGQPQHF
>TRBJ1-5|-|TRBV2
CASQNLRHPGKGSNQPQHF
>TRBJ2-1|TRBD1|TRBV7-2
CASSPQGTVSSYNEQFF
>TRBJ2-1|TRBD1|TRBV5-5
CASSLTGTGIEQFF
>TRBJ2-2|-|TRBV10-2
CASRRGQQNTGELFF
>TRBJ2-7|-|TRBV28
CASSPGRSYEQYF
>TRBJ1-2|-|TRBV7-2
CASSLRTVANYGYTF
>TRBJ2-1|TRBD1|TRBV5-1
CASSFNPQGRNEQFF
>TRBJ2-5|-|TRBV10-3
CATGSDQETQYF
>TRBJ1-2|TRBD1|TRBV27
CASSLGLNRGSYGYTF
>TRBJ1-2|TRBD1|TRBV30
CATAPGRQGGYTF
>TRBJ2-7|TRBD1|TRBV2
CASSGTGGLYEQYF
>TRBJ2-1|TRBD2|TRBV7-9
CASSLFSGRAYEQFF
>TRBJ1-1|-|TRBV6-5
CASSPHSLNTEAFF
>TRBJ1-5|TRBD1|TRBV28
CASSSGGWGQPQHF
>TRBJ2-6|TRBD1|TRBV6-1
CASSEALGQAWGYGANVLTF
>TRBJ2-1|TRBD2|TRBV18
CASSPPSGRGNEQFF
>TRBJ2-1|-|TRBV2
CASSEAEGYNEQFF
>TRBJ2-1|TRBD2|TRBV2
CASASSSGSRDEQFF
>TRBJ2-1|TRBD2|TRBV4-1
CASSASGVNYNEQFF
>TRBJ1-5|-|TRBV18
CASSPPDSVSNQPQHF
>TRBJ1-1|-|TRBV6-5
CASSAGTSNTEAFF
>TRBJ2-3|TRBD1|TRBV5-1
CASSSTGSGTDTQYF
>TRBJ1-1|TRBD1|TRBV30
CAWSLIPGQGGKMNTEAFF
>TRBJ1-2|-|TRBV5-6
CASSSGPYRVNYGYTF
>TRBJ2-3|-|TRBV27
CASSLRGDTQYF
>TRBJ2-3|TRBD1|TRBV2
CAILPRGSSTDTQYF
>TRBJ2-5|TRBD1|TRBV9
CASSPRTGGTETQYF
>TRBJ1-2|TRBD1|TRBV28
CASSFSGQGAIGYTF